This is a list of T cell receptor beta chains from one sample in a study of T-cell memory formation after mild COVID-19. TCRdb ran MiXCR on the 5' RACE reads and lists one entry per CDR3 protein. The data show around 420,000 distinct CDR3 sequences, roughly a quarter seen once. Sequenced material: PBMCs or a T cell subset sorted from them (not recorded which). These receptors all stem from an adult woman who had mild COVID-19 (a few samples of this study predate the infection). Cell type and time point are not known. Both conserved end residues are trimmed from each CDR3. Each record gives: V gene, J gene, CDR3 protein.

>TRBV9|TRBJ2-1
ASSVAGLAGGIYNEQF
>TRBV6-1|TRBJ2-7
ASSAGTALVEQY
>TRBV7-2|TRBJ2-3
ASSPTLRDTQY
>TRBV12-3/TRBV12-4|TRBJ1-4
ASHKGGGTNEKLF
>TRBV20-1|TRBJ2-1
SALTHREGEQF
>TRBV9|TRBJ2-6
ASSVALAEISGANVLT
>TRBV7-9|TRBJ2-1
ASSSIAGSSYNEQF
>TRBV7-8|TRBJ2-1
ASSLARGSGSQF
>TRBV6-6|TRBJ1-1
ASTPGSPSTEAF
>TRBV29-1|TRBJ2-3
SVASTDTQY
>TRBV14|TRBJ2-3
ASSQGRLSGTDTQY
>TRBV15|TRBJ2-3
ATSRDSGLSTDTQY
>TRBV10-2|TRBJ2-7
ASSGGGGPAYEQY
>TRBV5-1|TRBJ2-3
ASSFRTSGITDTQY
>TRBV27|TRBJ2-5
ASSVTSGYQETQY
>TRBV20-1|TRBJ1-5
SASPGTGVSFGNQPQH
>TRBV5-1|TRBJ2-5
ASSFTSGVGETQY
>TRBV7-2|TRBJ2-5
ASSLGLAIVSGGETQY
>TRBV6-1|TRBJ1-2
ASSEDDNYGYT
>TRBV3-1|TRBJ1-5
ASSRDRGQPQH
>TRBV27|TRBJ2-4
ASRDLGKNIQY
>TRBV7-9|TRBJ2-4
ASSFSSGGVENIQY
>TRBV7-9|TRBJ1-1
ASSLAGAGANTEAF
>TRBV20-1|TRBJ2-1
SASPVYTEQF
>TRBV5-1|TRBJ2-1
ASSLARLAGGRINEQF
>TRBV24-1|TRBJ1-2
ATSDTTGGLFDYGYT
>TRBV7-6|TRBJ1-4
ASSLGGDNEKLF
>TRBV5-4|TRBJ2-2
ASSPLTSLNTGELF
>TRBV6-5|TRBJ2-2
ASRGQLDTGELF
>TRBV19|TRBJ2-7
ASSIDRSLTYEQY
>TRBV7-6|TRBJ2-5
ASSSPGSYLETQY
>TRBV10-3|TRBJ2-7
AIGESGSHEQY
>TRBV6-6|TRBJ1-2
ASSYSRLLNYGYT
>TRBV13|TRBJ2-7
ASSLGVGTHEQY
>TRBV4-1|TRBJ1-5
ASSQGKPGQGLQPQH
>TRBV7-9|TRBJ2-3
ASSTGTGGSTDTQY
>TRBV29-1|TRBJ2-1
SAGPAGKNEQF
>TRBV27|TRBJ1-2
ASSTGTPAYYGYT
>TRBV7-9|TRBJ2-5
ASSFQVETQY
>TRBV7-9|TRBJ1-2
ASSREGNYGYT
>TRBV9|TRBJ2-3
ASSADPVGTDTQY
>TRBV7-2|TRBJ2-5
ASSRTAQETQY
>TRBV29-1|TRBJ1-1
SVVLLQGATEAF
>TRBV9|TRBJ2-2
ASQEGNTGELF
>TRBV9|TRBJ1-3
ASSVNGNTIY
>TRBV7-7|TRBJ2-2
ASPNTGELF
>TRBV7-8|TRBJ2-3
ASSLEVLAGWDTQY
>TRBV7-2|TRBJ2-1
ASSFWTGSIMLDEQF
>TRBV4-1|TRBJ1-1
ASSQDEKGGDNTEAF